This T cell receptor beta chain comes out of a study of blood T cell repertoires in COVID-19. Across the study: Researchers got acute and convalescent COVID-19 samples from the United States, Italy and Spain. PBMCs, B-cell-depleted T cells, or T cells were the source of the cDNA or gDNA that made up the material.

Unmatched junction bases numbered 2, after V lost 1 base and J lost 2 bases. Germline lookup yields CDR1 LGHNA and CDR2 YNFKEQ. The CDR3 is 15 residues long. Source study methods: The assay estimated nucleated cells by amplifying reference gene primers. Data came from immunoSEQ multiplex PCR; TCRdb stores just in-frame clones and leaves some out. D and trimming were read from the DNA, whereas the V and J calls and clone size are those reported in that table. Of over 50,000 clones listed, around 86% are singletons. The receptor's source is a human donor in a cohort sampled during active COVID-19. The chain is built from TRBV4-2 and TRBJ2-3, with 8 positions matching TRBD2. The sample consisted of peripheral blood. The DNA for the CDR3 is TGTGCCAGCAGCCAAGGACTAGCGCCCACAGATACGCAGTATTTT. Encoded protein: CASSQGLAPTDTQYF.